The following is a T cell receptor (beta chain) sequence with its context. The target antigen is unknown. The primer mix had 60 Vbeta and 13 Jbeta primers. The method was immunoSEQ multiplex PCR; TCRdb's version includes in-frame clones alone and lacks a portion of them. The sample includes around 150,000 clones, around 70% of them seen just once. CDR1 and CDR2 from the germline V gene are SGHVS and FQNEAQ. There are 16 residues in the CDR3. V was trimmed by 1 base and J by 10 bases, leaving 17 bases between them. This sample is part of a study of cytomegalovirus exposure and HLA in healthy donors. Study information: Approximately 81% of a few hundred genotyped donors fell in the Caucasian-associated ancestry cluster. Study-level findings and limits: Sequencing likely caused a cluster of highly shared sequence variants.

The receptor was isolated from a man aged 35 to 55 in good health and CMV-seronegative. V usage is TRBV7-8 and J usage is TRBJ1-6; TRBD1 might be the D (6 bases). Sequences were obtained from PBMCs. CDR3 DNA: TGTGCCAGCAGCTTAGGAATAGGAACAGGGCAATCACCCCTCCACTTT. This gives the protein CASSLGIGTGQSPLHF.